This TCR beta chain is from a study of regulatory T cells in long-lasting Graves disease. Time point given: newly diagnosed GD, antithyroid drugs for less than 3 months. Extracted RNA from PBMCs served as the source of the TCR library. This clonotype has at least ten counts. Per germline, CDR1 SGHTS and CDR2 YDEGEE. This CDR3 has 13 amino acids. TCR beta libraries were built with iRepertoire HTBI primers and Arm-PCR of CDR3 regions. TCRdb re-analysed the multiplex PCR reads in MiXCR, keeping a single row per CDR3 protein. The sample lists 350,000 to 500,000 distinct CDR3 sequences; 13% to 15% were seen once. The sample was also linked to a second study, of T cells in Graves' hyperthyroidism and ophthalmopathy. That report notes: First-round RT-PCR of the TCR CDR3 relied on the HTBI primer set.

This receptor was obtained from a woman aged 45-60 years with Graves disease. The V and J genes are TRBV5-8 and TRBJ2-3; TRBD2 might be the D (5 bases). The tail of the sequence fits TRBJ2-5 better, so the J call may be wrong. Sequenced material: peripheral blood mononuclear cells (PBMCs), taken at new diagnosis, from a patient treated with antithyroid drugs. The CDR3 here is CASRARSGETQYF. CDR3 DNA sequence: TGTGCCAGCAGGGCGCGCTCGGGGGAGACCCAGTACTTC.